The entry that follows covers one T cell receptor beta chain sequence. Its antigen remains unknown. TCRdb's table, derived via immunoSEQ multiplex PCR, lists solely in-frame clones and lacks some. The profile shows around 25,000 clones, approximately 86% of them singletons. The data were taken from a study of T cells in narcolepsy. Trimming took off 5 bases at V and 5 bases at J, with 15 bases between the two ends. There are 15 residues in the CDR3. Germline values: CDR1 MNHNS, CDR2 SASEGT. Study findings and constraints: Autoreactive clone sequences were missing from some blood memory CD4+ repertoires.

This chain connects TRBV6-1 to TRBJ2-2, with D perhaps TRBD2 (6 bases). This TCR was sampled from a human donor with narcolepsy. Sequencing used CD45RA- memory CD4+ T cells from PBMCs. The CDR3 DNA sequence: TGTGCCAGCAGTTCTCGCCCGGCGGGAACCGGGGAGCTGTTTTTT. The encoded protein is CASSSRPAGTGELFF.